Below, 5 T cell receptor beta chains from the same sample are listed, as sequenced in a study of patients and donors after allogeneic stem cell transplantation. Each CDR3 protein is one row after TCRdb ran MiXCR on the RT-PCR reads. The repertoire holds some 960,000 distinct CDR3 sequences, with over 15% as singletons. Sequences were obtained from blood, either unsorted or a sorted T cell fraction (not recorded which). The receptors were gathered from a human donor who was either an allogeneic HSCT recipient or a stem cell or donor lymphocyte infusion donor (not recorded which). It is not recorded whose cells these are; they may come from a transplant donor.

The V and J genes are TRBV24-1 and TRBJ2-5, with TRBD2 matching 8 bases. V lost 0 bases, J lost 2 bases, and 1 base stayed unmatched. The germline V gene encodes CDR1 KGHDR and CDR2 SFDVKD. The CDR3 covers 15 residues. CDR3 nucleotides: TGTGCCACCAGTGATTTGACTAGCGGACAAGAGACCCAGTACTTC. Protein product: CATSDLTSGQETQYF.

V usage is TRBV6-6 and J usage is TRBJ2-3; D is perhaps TRBD2 (7 bases). V was cut by 10 bases and J by 7 bases, with 15 bases left in between. Germline V gene data show CDR1 as MNHNY and CDR2 as SVGAGI (reference sequence). The CDR3 is 12 amino acids. The CDR3 loop is CATGGRDNTQYF. In DNA form, the CDR3 reads TGTGCCACGGGGGGCCGGGACAATACGCAGTATTTT.

This clonotype occurred once. This may be a read error: a much more frequent sequence differs by one nucleotide. The chain joins TRBV30 to TRBJ2-7; perhaps TRBD1 as D (6 bases). The CDR3 is 11 residues long. Trimming removed 4 bases at V and 4 bases at J, with 8 bases between. The germline CDR1 and CDR2 sequences are GTSNPN and SVGIG (reference sequence). CDR3 nucleotide sequence: TGTGCCTGGATTACAGGGTACGAGCAGTACTTC. Translating gives CAWITGYEQYF.

This sequence joins TRBV3-1 and TRBJ2-3, with D unresolved. The CDR3 totals 14 residues. CDR1 is LGHDT, CDR2 YNNKEL, per germline (reference sequence). Trimming removed 8 bases at V and 1 base at J, with 13 bases between. CDR3 in DNA: TGTGCCAGCTCCTATCGGTCTGGCACAGATACGCAGTATTTT. Its translation is CASSYRSGTDTQYF.

In its sample, this clonotype was seen a few times. V gene TRBV6-1 combines with J gene TRBJ1-3; no definite D call. CDR1 and CDR2 (germline): MNHNS, SASEGT. CDR3 length: 14 amino acids. The V end lost 7 bases, the J end lost 2 bases, and 12 bases lay between the germline ends. The CDR3 DNA reads TGTGCCAGCAAGGGCGGCTCCACTGGAAACACCATATATTTT. Amino acids: CASKGGSTGNTIYF.